This TCR beta chain was obtained from a study of blood T cell repertoires in COVID-19. Study as a whole: Specimens from acute and convalescent COVID-19 originated in the United States, Italy and Spain. Sources were T cells, B-cell-depleted T cells, or PBMCs; the material itself was cDNA or gDNA.

This clone was observed a handful of times. This CDR3 region has 15 residues. Deletions cut 4 bases from V and 1 base from J, with 11 bases between. Germline lookup yields CDR1 SGHDN and CDR2 FVKESK. The method was immunoSEQ multiplex PCR; TCRdb's version includes in-frame clones alone and lacks a portion of them. This repertoire shows under 90,000 clones, around 83% found once; its top ten account for about 43%. The V gene is TRBV14, the J gene TRBJ1-5, with a weak D call TRBD1 (6 bases). Sequenced material: peripheral blood. The TCR was taken from an elderly man with acute or convalescent COVID-19. Here the CDR3 reads CASSPLGASNQPQHF. The CDR3 nucleotides read TGTGCCAGCAGCCCGTTGGGGGCCAGCAATCAGCCCCAGCATTTT.